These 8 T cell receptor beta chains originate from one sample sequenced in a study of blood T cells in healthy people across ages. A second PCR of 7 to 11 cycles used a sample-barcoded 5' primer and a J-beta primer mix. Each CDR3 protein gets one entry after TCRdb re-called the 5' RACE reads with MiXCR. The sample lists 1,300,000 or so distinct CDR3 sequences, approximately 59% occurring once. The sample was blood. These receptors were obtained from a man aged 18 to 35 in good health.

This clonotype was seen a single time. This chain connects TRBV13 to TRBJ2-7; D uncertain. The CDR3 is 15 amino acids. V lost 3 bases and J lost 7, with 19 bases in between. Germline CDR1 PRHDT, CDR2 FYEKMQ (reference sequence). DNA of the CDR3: TGTGCCAGCAGCTTGCTAGGTCAGGCGAAGGAGGAGCAGTACTTC. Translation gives CASSLLGQAKEEQYF.

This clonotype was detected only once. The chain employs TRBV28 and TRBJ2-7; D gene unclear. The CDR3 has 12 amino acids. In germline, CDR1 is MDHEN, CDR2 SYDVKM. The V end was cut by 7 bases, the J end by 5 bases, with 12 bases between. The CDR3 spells CASNSGEHEQYF. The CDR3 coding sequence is TGTGCCAGCAACTCAGGTGAGCACGAGCAGTACTTC. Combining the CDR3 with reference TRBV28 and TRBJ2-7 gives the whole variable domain DVKVTQSSRYLVKRTGEKVFLECVQDMDHENMFWYRQDPGLGLRLIYFSYDVKMKEKGDIPEGYSVSREKKERFSLILESASTNQTSMYLCASNSGEHEQYFGPGTRLTVT.

The CDR3 loop reads CASSWDRGGNEQFF. CDR3 sequence (DNA): TGCGCCAGCAGCTGGGACAGGGGCGGTAATGAGCAGTTCTTC. This chain joins TRBV4-3 and TRBJ2-1; TRBD1 matches at 10 bases. The CDR3 length is 14 residues. Germline V gene lookup returns CDR1 LGHNA and CDR2 YSLEER. After removal of 5 bases from V and 7 bases from J, the junction contained 5 bases not matched to a gene.

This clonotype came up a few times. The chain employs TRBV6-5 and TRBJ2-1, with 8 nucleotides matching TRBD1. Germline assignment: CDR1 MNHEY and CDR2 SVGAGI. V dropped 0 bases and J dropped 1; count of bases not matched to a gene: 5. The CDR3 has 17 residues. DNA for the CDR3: TGTGCCAGCAGTTACTCCCCAGGGGGCATGTCCTACAATGAGCAGTTCTTC. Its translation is CASSYSPGGMSYNEQFF.

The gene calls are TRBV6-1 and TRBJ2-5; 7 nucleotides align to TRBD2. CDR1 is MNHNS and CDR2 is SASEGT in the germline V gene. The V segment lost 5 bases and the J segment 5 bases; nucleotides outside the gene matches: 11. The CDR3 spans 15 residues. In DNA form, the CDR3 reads TGTGCCAGCAGTCGGGACTATAAGGGACTGGAGACCCAGTACTTC. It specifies CASSRDYKGLETQYF.

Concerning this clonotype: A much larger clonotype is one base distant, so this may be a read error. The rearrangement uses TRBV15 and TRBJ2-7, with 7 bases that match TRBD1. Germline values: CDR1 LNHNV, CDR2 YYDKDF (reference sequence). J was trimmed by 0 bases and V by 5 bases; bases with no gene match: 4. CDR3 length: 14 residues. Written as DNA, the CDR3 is TGTGCCACCAGCGCCCGGGACAGCTCCTACGAGCAGTACTTC. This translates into CATSARDSSYEQYF.

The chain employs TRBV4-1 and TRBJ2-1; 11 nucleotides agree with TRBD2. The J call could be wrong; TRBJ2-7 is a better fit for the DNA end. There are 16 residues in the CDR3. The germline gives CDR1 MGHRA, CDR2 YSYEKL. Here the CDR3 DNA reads TGCGCCAGCAGCCACCGGACTAGCGGGTCCTACAATGAGCAGTACTTC. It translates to CASSHRTSGSYNEQYF.

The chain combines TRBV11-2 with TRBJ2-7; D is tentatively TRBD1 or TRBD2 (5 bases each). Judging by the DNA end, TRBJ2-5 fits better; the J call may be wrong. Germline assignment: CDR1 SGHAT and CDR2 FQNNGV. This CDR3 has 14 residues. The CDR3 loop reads CASSLPSGGETQYF. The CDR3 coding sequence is TGTGCCAGCAGCCTCCCCTCTGGGGGAGAGACCCAGTACTTC.